This T cell receptor (beta chain) was captured by sequencing in a study of blood T cell repertoires in COVID-19. The wider study: The cDNA or gDNA used as material had been derived from T cells, B-cell-depleted T cells, or PBMCs.

The CDR3 covers 15 residues. Germline-derived CDR1 and CDR2 are SGHAT and FQNNGV. The J segment lost 4 bases and the V segment lost 2 bases, leaving 5 bases of the junction unmatched. Under the authors' procedure: Reference gene primers were amplified, and this amplification served to estimate nucleated cell counts. Assay used: immunoSEQ multiplex PCR; TCRdb lists only in-frame clones, some missing. That table furnishes V, J and clone size, whereas the DNA furnished D and trimming. The sample includes nearly 95,000 clones, almost 80% of them seen just once. Sequenced: peripheral blood. This sequence was found in a human donor in a cohort sampled during active COVID-19. The V gene is TRBV11-2, the J gene TRBJ1-5, with 7 positions matching TRBD1. The DNA of the CDR3 is TGTGCCAGCAGCTTACAGGGGGGAGCGAATCAGCCCCAGCATTTT. Residues: CASSLQGGANQPQHF.